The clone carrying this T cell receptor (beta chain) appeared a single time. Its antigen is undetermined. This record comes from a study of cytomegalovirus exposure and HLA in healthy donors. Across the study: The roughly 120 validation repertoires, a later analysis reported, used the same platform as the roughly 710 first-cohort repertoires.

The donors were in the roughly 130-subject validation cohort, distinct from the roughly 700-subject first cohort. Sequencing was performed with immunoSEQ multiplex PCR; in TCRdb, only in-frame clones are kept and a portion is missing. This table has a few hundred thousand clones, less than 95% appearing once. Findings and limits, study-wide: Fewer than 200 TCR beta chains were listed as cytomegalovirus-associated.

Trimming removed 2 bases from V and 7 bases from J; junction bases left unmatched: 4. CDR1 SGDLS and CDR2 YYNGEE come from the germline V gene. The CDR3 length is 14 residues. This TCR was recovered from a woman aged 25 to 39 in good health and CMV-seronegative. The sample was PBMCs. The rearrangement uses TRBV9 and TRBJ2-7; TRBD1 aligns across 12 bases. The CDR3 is CASSVGQGAGEQYF. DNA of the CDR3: TGTGCCAGCAGCGTGGGACAGGGGGCGGGTGAGCAGTACTTC. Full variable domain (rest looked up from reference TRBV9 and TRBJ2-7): DSGVTQTPKHLITATGQRVTLRCSPRSGDLSVYWYQQSLDQGLQFLIQYYNGEERAKGNILERFSAQQFPDLHSELNLSSLELGDSALYFCASSVGQGAGEQYFGPGTRLTVT.